This TCR beta chain appears in the sequencing data of a study of cytomegalovirus exposure and HLA in healthy donors. Broader study findings: In an earlier analysis, in roughly 580 donors, most V segments appeared productive either ~87% or ~30% of the time.

On this clone: What it binds is unknown.

V was pared by 1 base and J by 5 bases, with 12 bases between. The CDR3 is 15 amino acids. Germline values: CDR1 MNHEY, CDR2 SVGAGI. 60 Vbeta and 13 Jbeta primers were used in PCR. Here immunoSEQ multiplex PCR was the method, and the copy in TCRdb shows in-frame clones only, minus some. Found here are about 110,000 clones, under 85% of them singletons; the top ten hold around 1.3%. The specimen was PBMCs. This chain uses TRBV6-5 with TRBJ2-1; tentatively, D is TRBD2 (5 bases). This TCR was recovered from a man in his forties in good health and CMV-seronegative. In nucleotides, the CDR3 is TGTGCCAGCAGTTACTACTCCGGGATTGACAATGAGCAGTTCTTC. This sequence encodes CASSYYSGIDNEQFF.